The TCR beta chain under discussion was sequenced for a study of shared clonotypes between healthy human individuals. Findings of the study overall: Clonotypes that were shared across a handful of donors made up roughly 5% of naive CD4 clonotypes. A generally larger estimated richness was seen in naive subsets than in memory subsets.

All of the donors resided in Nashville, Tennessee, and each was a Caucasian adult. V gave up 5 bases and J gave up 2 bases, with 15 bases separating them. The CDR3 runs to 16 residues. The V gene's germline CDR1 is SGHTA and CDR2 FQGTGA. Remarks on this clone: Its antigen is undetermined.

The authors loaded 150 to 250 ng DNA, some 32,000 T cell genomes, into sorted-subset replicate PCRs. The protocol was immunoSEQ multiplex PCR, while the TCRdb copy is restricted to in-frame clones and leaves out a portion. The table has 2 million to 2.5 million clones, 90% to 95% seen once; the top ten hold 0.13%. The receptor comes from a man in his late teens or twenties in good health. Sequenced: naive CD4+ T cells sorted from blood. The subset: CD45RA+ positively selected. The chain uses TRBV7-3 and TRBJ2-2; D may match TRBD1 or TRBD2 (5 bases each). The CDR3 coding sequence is TGTGCCAGCAGCACCGCCGGGACGGGCAACACCGGGGAGCTGTTTTTT. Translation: CASSTAGTGNTGELFF.